These 10 T cell receptor beta chains share one sample of origin, sequenced in a study of cytomegalovirus exposure and HLA in healthy donors. The PCR had 60 Vbeta and 13 Jbeta primers. Generated by immunoSEQ multiplex PCR, the TCRdb table keeps only in-frame clones and is missing some. The sample includes over 150,000 clones, roughly four fifths seen only once; the top ten take 2.5% to 3.5%. The material sequenced was PBMCs. The receptors originated from a woman aged 30 to 39 in good health and CMV-seropositive.

V and J are TRBV4-1 and TRBJ2-7; weak D call: TRBD1 (5 bases). The V and J ends lost 0 bases and 2 bases respectively, with 8 bases between them. The V gene's germline CDR1 is MGHRA and CDR2 YSYEKL. The CDR3 loop spans 14 amino acids. The CDR3 nucleotides read TGCGCCAGCAGCCAAGAAACAGGAACCTACGAGCAGTACTTC. Translation: CASSQETGTYEQYF.

Only a few counts were recorded for this clone. As DNA, the CDR3 is TGCGCCAGCACTCCGACAGGGACACGCCAAGAGACCCAGTACTTC. Its translation: CASTPTGTRQETQYF. The chain is built from TRBV5-1 and TRBJ2-5; 7 bases align to TRBD1. The CDR3 has 15 residues. V lost 6 bases to trimming and J lost 1 base; unmatched junction nucleotides: 9. Germline values: CDR1 SGHRS, CDR2 YFSETQ.

The genes are TRBV7-9 and TRBJ1-2; D unresolved. This CDR3 spans 14 amino acids. The germline CDR1 and CDR2 sequences are SEHNR and FQNEAQ (reference sequence). V was pared by 7 bases and J by 7 bases, with 19 bases between. Here the CDR3 reads CASTRNTAPLGYTF. In DNA form, the CDR3 reads TGTGCCAGCACCCGTAACACCGCCCCTCTTGGCTACACCTTC.

CDR3 sequence reads: CASSESQGAYEQYF. As DNA, the CDR3 is TGCGCCAGCAGTGAGTCGCAGGGGGCCTACGAGCAGTACTTC. This chain connects TRBV10-1 to TRBJ2-7; 7 positions match TRBD1. Germline CDR1 is WNHNN and CDR2 is SYGVQD (reference sequence). After removal of 0 bases from V and 2 bases from J, the junction contained 1 base not matched to a gene. This CDR3 spans 14 amino acids.

The chain uses TRBV6-5 and TRBJ1-1; D not resolved. Germline loops: CDR1 MNHEY, CDR2 SVGAGI. V lost 5 bases and J lost 6, with 13 bases in between. The CDR3 totals 13 residues. This CDR3 is CASSVLLDSEAFF. The CDR3 region has the DNA TGTGCCAGCAGTGTCTTATTGGACTCTGAAGCTTTCTTT.

This clone was picked up one time. The J gene is TRBJ2-7, the V gene TRBV11-2, with D tentatively TRBD2 (5 bases). V gave up 5 bases and J gave up 2 bases, with 22 bases separating them. The CDR3 runs 17 residues. CDR1 is SGHAT, CDR2 FQNNGV, per germline. The CDR3, as DNA: TGTGCCAGCAGCCGGGGAAGGGTAATTAGTGGGACCTACGAGCAGTACTTC. Translated: CASSRGRVISGTYEQYF.

The V gene is TRBV5-6, the J gene TRBJ2-5; D gene ambiguous. The DNA matches TRBJ2-7 better at its end, which makes the J call doubtful. CDR1 is SGHDT, CDR2 YYEEEE, per germline. The CDR3 length is 14 residues. Here the CDR3 reads CASSSSGFVYEQYF. The CDR3 DNA sequence: TGTGCCAGCAGCTCATCGGGTTTTGTCTACGAGCAGTACTTC.

This sequence joins TRBV6-5 and TRBJ2-7; 9 bases are a match to TRBD2. The V gene end was trimmed by 4 bases and the J gene end by 2 bases; junction bases not matched to a gene: 3. CDR1 is MNHEY and CDR2 is SVGAGI in the germline V gene. There are 14 residues in the CDR3. CDR3 coding DNA: TGTGCCAGCAGTTCTAGCGGGGCTACCTACGAGCAGTACTTC. Translating gives CASSSSGATYEQYF.

This chain uses TRBV11-2 with TRBJ1-1, with 8 bases fitting TRBD1. Unmatched junction bases numbered 9, after V lost 5 bases and J lost 1 base. The length of the CDR3 is 16 residues. Germline V gene data show CDR1 as SGHAT and CDR2 as FQNNGV. This CDR3 is CASSPHQGATNTEAFF. Written as DNA, the CDR3 is TGTGCCAGCAGCCCTCATCAGGGGGCGACGAACACTGAAGCTTTCTTT.

The V call is TRBV28, the J call TRBJ2-5; TRBD2 matches at 12 bases. Germline CDR1 is MDHEN and CDR2 is SYDVKM. V lost 5 bases, J lost 5 bases, and 9 bases stayed unmatched. CDR3 length: 16 residues. This chain's CDR3 is CASSHRLAGGPETQYF. The CDR3 DNA sequence: TGTGCCAGCAGTCACCGGCTAGCGGGAGGGCCGGAGACCCAGTACTTC.